This passage covers 14 T cell receptor beta chains from one sample sequenced in a study of OX40 agonist ivuxolimab in advanced cancers. Generated by immunoSEQ multiplex PCR, the TCRdb table keeps only in-frame clones and is missing some. The data show approximately 60,000 clones, around four fifths seen once. Here the sequenced sample was CD4+ or CD8+ T cells sorted from blood, taken in a trial of the OX40 agonist ivuxolimab. The source of these receptors is an adult with an advanced solid tumor such as melanoma, head and neck, liver or kidney cancer.

The chain couples TRBV21-1 to TRBJ2-7; the D call TRBD1 from the table was never checked on the DNA. TRBV21-1 corresponds to a pseudogene. The CDR3 loop spans 15 amino acids. DNA of the CDR3: TGTGCCAGCAGCAAGACCCGGGACATCTACTACGAGCAGTACTTC. Translation: CASSKTRDIYYEQYF.

The chain uses TRBV27 and TRBJ2-7; TRBD1 agrees at 8 bases. The CDR3 contains 14 residues. From germline, CDR1 is MNHEY and CDR2 SMNVEV (reference sequence). V trimming: 5 bases; J trimming: 2 bases; junction bases outside the gene matches: 5. This CDR3 is CASSRQGPTYEQYF. In nucleotides, the CDR3 is TGTGCCAGCAGTCGACAGGGGCCGACCTACGAGCAGTACTTC.

The V call is TRBV28, the J call TRBJ2-7; 9 bases line up with TRBD1. Trimming removed 7 bases from V and 4 bases from J; junction bases left unmatched: 11. Germline V gene sequence: CDR1 MDHEN, CDR2 SYDVKM. The CDR3 has 15 residues. This chain's CDR3 is CASMGSGGQGYEQYF. The CDR3 coding sequence is TGTGCCAGCATGGGGTCCGGGGGACAGGGTTACGAGCAGTACTTC.

The chain carries TRBV15 and TRBJ1-1; the D is unclear. V was cut by 4 bases and J by 5 bases, with 14 bases left in between. The CDR3 sequence is 14 residues long. Germline values: CDR1 LNHNV, CDR2 YYDKDF (reference sequence). CDR3 protein: CATSMGQDGTEAFF. For the CDR3, the DNA is TGTGCCACCAGCATGGGCCAGGATGGAACTGAAGCTTTCTTT. Full variable domain (remainder filled in from reference TRBV15 and TRBJ1-1): DAMVIQNPRYQVTQFGKPVTLSCSQTLNHNVMYWYQQKSSQAPKLLFHYYDKDFNNEADTPDNFQSRRPNTSFCFLDIRSPGLGDTAMYLCATSMGQDGTEAFFGQGTRLTVV.

This chain joins TRBV2 and TRBJ2-1; 14 positions match TRBD2. Germline CDR1 and CDR2: SNHLY and FYNNEI. The CDR3 sequence is 16 residues long. The V gene end was trimmed by 3 bases and the J gene end by 3 bases; junction bases not matched to a gene: 1. Here the CDR3 DNA reads TGTGCCAGCAGTGAGACTAGCGGGAGGGTCTACAATGAGCAGTTCTTC. It codes for CASSETSGRVYNEQFF. Filled out from reference TRBV2 and TRBJ2-1, the complete variable domain reads EPEVTQTPSHQVTQMGQEVILRCVPISNHLYFYWYRQILGQKVEFLVSFYNNEISEKSEIFDDQFSVERPDGSNFTLKIRSTKLEDSAMYFCASSETSGRVYNEQFFGPGTRLTVL.

CDR3 in DNA: TGTGCCACCAGCAGAAAGCGGGGGACAGGGGATCTCGAAAAACTGTTTTTT. This codes for CATSRKRGTGDLEKLFF. The gene calls are TRBV15 and TRBJ1-4; TRBD1 aligns across 10 bases. V gave up 2 bases and J gave up 8 bases; unmatched junction bases: 11. Germline lookup yields CDR1 LNHNV and CDR2 YYDKDF (reference sequence). CDR3 length equals 17 residues.

J is TRBJ2-3 and V is TRBV11-2, with D unclear. Germline V gene sequence: CDR1 SGHAT, CDR2 FQNNGV. V shed 5 bases and J shed 0 bases, with 9 bases lying between them. CDR3 length: 14 residues. CDR3 sequence reads: CASSRPQSTDTQYF. CDR3 nucleotide sequence: TGTGCCAGCAGCAGACCCCAGAGCACAGATACGCAGTATTTT.

This chain connects TRBV7-9 to TRBJ2-2; TRBD1 is a possible D gene (6 bases). This CDR3 has 15 residues. V lost 1 base to trimming and J lost 4 bases, with 10 bases between them. In germline, CDR1 is SEHNR, CDR2 FQNEAQ (reference sequence). CDR3 coding DNA: TGTGCCAGCAGCTTAGGCCAGGGGACCACCGGGGAGCTGTTTTTT. Its protein is CASSLGQGTTGELFF. The variable domain in full, with the rest retrieved from reference TRBV7-9 and TRBJ2-2, is DTGVSQNPRHKITKRGQNVTFRCDPISEHNRLYWYRQTLGQGPEFLTYFQNEAQLEKSRLLSDRFSAERPKGSFSTLEIQRTEQGDSAMYLCASSLGQGTTGELFFGEGSRLTVL.

The chain is built from TRBV18 and TRBJ2-7; TRBD1 might be the D (5 bases). The CDR3 length is 14 residues. The germline CDR1 and CDR2 sequences are KGHSH and LQKENI. V was shortened by 0 bases and J by 2 bases, with 8 bases between the two germline ends. CDR3 nucleotide sequence: TGTGCCAGCTCACCACCCAGGGATACCTACGAGCAGTACTTC. This translates into CASSPPRDTYEQYF.

This chain connects TRBV29-1 to TRBJ2-7, with D maybe TRBD1 (5 bases). The ends were cut back, 3 bases at V and 5 bases at J, with 8 bases in the middle. CDR1 and CDR2 (germline): SQVTM, ANQGSEA. The CDR3 length is 11 residues. The chain's CDR3 is CSVDWGDEQYF. The DNA of the CDR3 is TGCAGCGTTGACTGGGGCGACGAGCAGTACTTC.

The chain has TRBV9 and TRBJ1-5; D is ambiguous. CDR1 and CDR2 (germline): SGDLS, YYNGEE. Trimming shortened V by 0 bases and J by 2 bases, and 15 bases separated the two germline ends. The CDR3 runs to 17 residues. The CDR3 DNA is TGTGCCAGCAGCGTAGCAGACGGACGGTATGGCAATCAGCCCCAGCATTTT. Protein sequence: CASSVADGRYGNQPQHF.

In this sample, this clone turned up a few times. This chain uses TRBV12-5 with TRBJ2-1; the D gene is possibly TRBD1 (6 bases). CDR3 length equals 16 residues. Germline V CDR1 and CDR2: LGHNT, FRNRAP. V was cut by 6 bases and J by 7 bases, with 22 bases left in between. The CDR3 spells CASGQGPTMQGNEQFF. The CDR3 coding sequence is TGTGCTAGTGGACAGGGACCGACCATGCAGGGGAATGAGCAGTTCTTC. Using reference TRBV12-5 and TRBJ2-1 for the parts outside the CDR3, the full variable domain is DARVTQTPRHKVTEMGQEVTMRCQPILGHNTVFWYRQTMMQGLELLAYFRNRAPLDDSGMPKDRFSAEMPDATLATLKIQPSEPRDSAVYFCASGQGPTMQGNEQFFGPGTRLTVL.

The chain is built from TRBV5-1 and TRBJ1-1; the D is unclear. Germline V CDR1 and CDR2: SGHRS, YFSETQ. V gave up 5 bases and J gave up 4 bases, with 9 bases separating them. The CDR3 has 12 residues. DNA for the CDR3: TGCGCCAGCAGTCTGGGTACCACTGAAGCTTTCTTT. This encodes CASSLGTTEAFF.

This clone has just one count. This chain joins TRBV30 and TRBJ1-5; TRBD1 aligns across 7 bases. V trimming: 2 bases; J trimming: 10 bases; junction bases outside the gene matches: 8. The V gene's germline CDR1 is GTSNPN and CDR2 SVGIG (reference sequence). The CDR3 has 13 residues. Written as DNA, the CDR3 is TGTGCCTGGAGTAGACAGGGCGATGGACCCCAGCATTTT. Amino acids: CAWSRQGDGPQHF.